There are a few counts of the clone carrying this TCR beta chain. Per the germline V gene, CDR1 is SGHRS and CDR2 is YFSETQ. Trimming cost V 0 bases and J 9 bases; bases outside gene matches: 6. The CDR3 totals 15 residues. TCRdb independently ran MiXCR on the 5' RACE reads; one entry per CDR3 protein. The table lists roughly 310,000 distinct CDR3 sequences, about 8.7% of them singletons. The source of the sample is a study of T cells after yellow fever vaccination. This clonotype originated in a man aged 18 to 30 who received the YFV17D yellow fever vaccine. V is TRBV5-1 and J is TRBJ1-6, with TRBD1 matching 7 bases. This material consisted of PBMCs, taken on the day of the first yellow fever vaccination. The CDR3 region is CASSLEGARRSPLHF. CDR3 sequence (DNA): TGCGCCAGCAGCTTGGAGGGGGCGCGTCGTTCACCCCTCCACTTT.